The rows below give T cell receptor beta chains drawn from one sample of a study of cytomegalovirus exposure and HLA in healthy donors. Clones were sequenced by immunoSEQ multiplex PCR, and TCRdb holds only the in-frame ones, with some missing. The data show about 120,000 clones, about 78% seen once. The sample taken for sequencing was PBMCs. The receptors derive from a female donor in good health and CMV-seronegative. Each CDR3 is given with its conserved first and last residue. The D gene is left open where the match is weak. Where a row states a size, it is once, few, many or the class of an expanded clone; other rows omit it.

j_call v_call d_call clone_size cdr3_nt cdr3_aa
TRBJ2-7 TRBV27 TRBD1 few TGTGCCAGCAGCTACATTGACAGGGTCTACGAGCAGTACTTC CASSYIDRVYEQYF
TRBJ2-7 TRBV19 TRBD1 NA TGTGCCAGTAGTATCGCAGGGGGCCACTCCTACGAGCAGTACTTC CASSIAGGHSYEQYF
TRBJ2-2 TRBV27 TRBD2 NA TGTGCCAGCAGTTTCCTTGGGGGGGTCGGGGAGCTGTTTTTT CASSFLGGVGELFF
TRBJ1-1 TRBV30 NA NA TGTGCCTGGAGTGTACTCGCAGGGATGAACACTGAAGCTTTCTTT CAWSVLAGMNTEAFF
TRBJ2-5 TRBV18 TRBD1 NA TGTGCCAGCTCACCCTATGCAGGGGGCCAAGAGACCCAGTACTTC CASSPYAGGQETQYF
TRBJ2-7 TRBV6-5 TRBD2 NA TGTGCCAGCAGTCCCTCTAGCGGGAGAACCCACGAGCAGTACTTC CASSPSSGRTHEQYF
TRBJ2-1 TRBV7-2 TRBD2 NA TGTGCCAGCAGCTCCCGACTAGCGGGACTCATCAATGAGCAGTTCTTC CASSSRLAGLINEQFF
TRBJ2-1 TRBV7-3 TRBD2 NA TGTGCCAGCAGCTTACTAGCGGGCTCCTACAATGAGCAGTTCTTC CASSLLAGSYNEQFF
TRBJ1-1 TRBV27 NA NA TGTGCCAGCAGTACTAACACGGAGACTGAAGCTTTCTTT CASSTNTETEAFF
TRBJ2-7 TRBV2 TRBD2 NA TGTGCCACTACTAGACTAGCGGGAGTGGCGCGGTACTTC CATTRLAGVARYF
TRBJ2-5 TRBV6-1 TRBD1 NA TGTGCCAGCAGCCGCAGGGGGTCGTCTGGAGAGACCCAGTACTTC CASSRRGSSGETQYF
TRBJ1-1 TRBV28 NA once TGTGCCAGCAGACCCTATGGGGGCTTGGGAGCTTTCTTT CASRPYGGLGAFF
TRBJ1-1 TRBV11-2 NA NA TGTGCCAGCAGCTCAAGGGGCGGAGTGGTGACTGAAGCTTTCTTT CASSSRGGVVTEAFF
TRBJ1-2 TRBV11-2 NA NA TGTGCCAGCAGCTTAGACCCCCAAACTAACTATGGCTACACCTTC CASSLDPQTNYGYTF
TRBJ1-5 TRBV6-6 TRBD1 NA TGTGCCAGCAGCCCGGGCGGGACAGCCCAGCCCCAGCATTTT CASSPGGTAQPQHF
TRBJ2-2 TRBV27 TRBD2 few TGTGCCAGCAGTTTAGTACTAGCGGGGAACACCGGGGAGCTGTTTTTT CASSLVLAGNTGELFF
TRBJ2-7 TRBV4-3 TRBD1 few TGCGCCAGCAGCCTCTGGACAGGGGGTGGCTACGAGCAGTACTTC CASSLWTGGGYEQYF
TRBJ1-2 TRBV7-9 TRBD1 NA TGTGCCAGCAGCACATTCAGGGGGCAGAGAAACTATGGCTACACCTTC CASSTFRGQRNYGYTF
TRBJ2-1 TRBV14 TRBD2 NA TGTGCCAGCAGCCAAGATCGGGTGGGAGGGCCGGGGTACAATGAGCAGTTCTTC CASSQDRVGGPGYNEQFF
TRBJ2-5 TRBV5-1 NA NA TGCGCCAGCAGCTTGGTTCAGGGGATCCAAGAGACCCAGTACTTC CASSLVQGIQETQYF
TRBJ1-2 TRBV29-1 NA NA TGCAGCGTCCTAGCTAACTATGACTACACCTTC CSVLANYDYTF
TRBJ2-7 TRBV7-9 TRBD1 NA TGTGCCAGCCGGCTCGGGACAGGGACGTACGAGCAGTACTTC CASRLGTGTYEQYF
TRBJ1-6 TRBV18 NA NA TGTGCCAGCTCCTCCGCCGGGTTTAATTCACCCCTCCACTTT CASSSAGFNSPLHF
TRBJ2-5 TRBV5-1 NA NA TGCGCCAGCAGCTTCGGAGTTAGGGAGACCCAGTACTTC CASSFGVRETQYF
TRBJ1-2 TRBV2 NA NA TGTGCCAGCAGTGAGTGGCAGGGCGTGTCAGGCTACACCTTC CASSEWQGVSGYTF
TRBJ2-7 TRBV19 NA NA TGTGCCAGTAGTTTTCGAGAGGGTTCCTACGAGCAGTACTTC CASSFREGSYEQYF
TRBJ2-5 TRBV4-2 TRBD1 NA TGTGCCAGCAGCGGGGGACAGGGTGGTAGGGAGACCCAGTACTTC CASSGGQGGRETQYF
TRBJ2-3 TRBV5-1 NA few TGCGCCAGCAGCGTATACACCTGGGGGGGCACAGATACGCAGTATTTT CASSVYTWGGTDTQYF
TRBJ1-4 TRBV7-9 TRBD1 NA TGTGCCAGCAGCTCACGACAGGGGGCGAGGTTTGAAAAACTGTTTTTT CASSSRQGARFEKLFF
TRBJ2-7 TRBV27 TRBD2 NA TGTGCCAGCAGTCCACGGGGGGACGAGCAGTACTTC CASSPRGDEQYF
TRBJ2-1 TRBV4-3 TRBD1 NA TGCGCCAGCAGCCAAGAAACGGACGCCTTCCGGGACAGTGAGCAGTTCTTC CASSQETDAFRDSEQFF
TRBJ1-1 TRBV19 NA once TGTGCCAGTAGTATGCGGGGAGGGGACACTGAAGCTTTCTTT CASSMRGGDTEAFF
TRBJ2-3 TRBV19 NA NA TGTGCCAGTACCCCGAGGGTGGGACTCACAGATACGCAGTATTTT CASTPRVGLTDTQYF
TRBJ2-7 TRBV10-3 TRBD2 NA TGTGCCACCCAACCGCGGGAGGGCCGAAACGAGCAGTACTTC CATQPREGRNEQYF
TRBJ2-3 TRBV6-5 TRBD1 once TGTGCCAGCAGTTACGAACAGGGGACCACAGATACGCAGTATTTT CASSYEQGTTDTQYF
TRBJ2-1 TRBV28 NA NA TGTGCCAGCAGTTTTCCGGGAGCCGTGATCGGTGAGCAGTTCTTC CASSFPGAVIGEQFF
TRBJ1-3 TRBV2 NA NA TGTGCCAGCAAGGCAGGCACCTCTGGAAACACCATATATTTT CASKAGTSGNTIYF
TRBJ1-4 TRBV30 TRBD1 NA TGTGCCTGGAGCCCCGGGACAGTAGAAAAACTGTTTTTT CAWSPGTVEKLFF
TRBJ2-7 TRBV7-2 TRBD1 few TGTGCCAGCAGGGCAGGGGGCGTTACATCCTACGAGCAGTACTTC CASRAGGVTSYEQYF
TRBJ1-3 TRBV27 NA few TGTGCCAGCCGGGGTTTCTCTGGAAACACCATATATTTT CASRGFSGNTIYF
TRBJ1-4 TRBV4-3 NA NA TGCGCCAGCAGCCACACGAAGACGGGAGGGGGTCAAAAACTGTTTTTT CASSHTKTGGGQKLFF
TRBJ1-1 TRBV5-1 NA NA TGCGCCAGCAGCTTGAGAGATCTCACTGAAGCTTTCTTT CASSLRDLTEAFF
TRBJ1-2 TRBV28 TRBD1 NA TGTGCCAGCAGTGCGGCGGACAGGCCTGGCTACACCTTC CASSAADRPGYTF
TRBJ1-2 TRBV15 TRBD1 NA TGTGCCACCAGCAGAGGGACAGGGGTCGGCTACACCTTC CATSRGTGVGYTF
TRBJ2-5 TRBV7-9 TRBD1 NA TGTGCCAGCAGCCCAGGACAGGGGGGCGGCGAGACCCAGTACTTC CASSPGQGGGETQYF
TRBJ1-2 TRBV28 TRBD1 NA TGTGCCAGCAGTTTATGGGACAGGGGTCCCTATGGCTACACCTTC CASSLWDRGPYGYTF
TRBJ2-5 TRBV28 NA NA TGTGCCAGCTGCGACAGCCAAGAGACCCAGTACTTC CASCDSQETQYF
TRBJ1-1 TRBV2 NA NA TGTGCCAGCACGGAGGGACCCGGCACTGAAGCTTTCTTT CASTEGPGTEAFF
TRBJ2-5 TRBV7-2 TRBD2 NA TGTGCCAGCAGCTTCGTGGGACTAGGAGGAGAGACCCAGTACTTC CASSFVGLGGETQYF
TRBJ1-2 TRBV28 TRBD1 few TGTGCCAGCAGATCCGGACAGGGGGGCGGCTACACCTTC CASRSGQGGGYTF
TRBJ2-1 TRBV7-8 TRBD2 NA TGTGCCAGCAGCTCTCAACCTAGCGGAGCCTACAATGAGCAGTTCTTC CASSSQPSGAYNEQFF
TRBJ2-7 TRBV11-2 TRBD2 NA TGTGCCAGCAGCCCGATGTCTAGCGGGAGTCTCTACGAGCAGTACTTC CASSPMSSGSLYEQYF
TRBJ2-1 TRBV25-1 TRBD2 NA TGTGCCAGCAGTCCGCCGGGACTAGCGGGGTACAATGAGCAGTTCTTC CASSPPGLAGYNEQFF
TRBJ1-4 TRBV18 NA NA TGTGCCAGCTCACCGCAAGAGGATGAAAAACTGTTTTTT CASSPQEDEKLFF
TRBJ2-1 TRBV27 TRBD2 NA TGTGCCAGCCAACCGGGACTAGCGGGATACAATGAGCAGTTCTTC CASQPGLAGYNEQFF
TRBJ2-7 TRBV11-2 NA NA TGTGCCAGCAGCTTAGGGAGTAGTGGTTCCTACGAGCAGTACTTC CASSLGSSGSYEQYF
TRBJ1-2 TRBV5-6 NA NA TGTGCCAGCAGCCTCTATATGGGAGGAACCTATGGCTACACCTTC CASSLYMGGTYGYTF
TRBJ1-2 TRBV5-6 TRBD1 once TGTGCCAGCAGCTGGACCCCCCCCAGGACAGGGATTAACTATGGCTACACCTTC CASSWTPPRTGINYGYTF